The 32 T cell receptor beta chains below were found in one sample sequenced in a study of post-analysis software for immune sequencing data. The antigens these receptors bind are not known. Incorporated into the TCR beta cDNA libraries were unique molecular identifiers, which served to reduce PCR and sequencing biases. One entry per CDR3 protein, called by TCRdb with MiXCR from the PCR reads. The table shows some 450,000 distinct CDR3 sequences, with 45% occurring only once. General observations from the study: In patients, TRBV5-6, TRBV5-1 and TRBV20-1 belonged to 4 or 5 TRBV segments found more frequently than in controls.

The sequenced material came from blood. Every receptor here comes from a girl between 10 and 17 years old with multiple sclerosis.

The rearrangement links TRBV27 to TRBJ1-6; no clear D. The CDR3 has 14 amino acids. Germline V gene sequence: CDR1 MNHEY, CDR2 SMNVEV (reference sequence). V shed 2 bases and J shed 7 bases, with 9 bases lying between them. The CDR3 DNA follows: TGTGCCAGCAGTTTAGAGCCCATAAATTCACCCCTCCACTTT. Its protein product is CASSLEPINSPLHF.

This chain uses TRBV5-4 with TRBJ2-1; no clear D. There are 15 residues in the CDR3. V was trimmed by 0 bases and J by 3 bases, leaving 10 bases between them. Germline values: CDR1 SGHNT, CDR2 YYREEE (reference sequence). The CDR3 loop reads CASSLGGSNYNEQFF. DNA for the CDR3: TGTGCCAGCAGCTTGGGTGGGTCAAACTACAATGAGCAGTTCTTC.

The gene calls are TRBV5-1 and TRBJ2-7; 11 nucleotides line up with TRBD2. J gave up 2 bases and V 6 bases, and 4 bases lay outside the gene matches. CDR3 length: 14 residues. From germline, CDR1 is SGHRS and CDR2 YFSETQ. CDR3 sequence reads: CASMATSGTYEQYF. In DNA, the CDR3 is TGCGCCAGCATGGCGACTAGCGGGACCTACGAGCAGTACTTC.

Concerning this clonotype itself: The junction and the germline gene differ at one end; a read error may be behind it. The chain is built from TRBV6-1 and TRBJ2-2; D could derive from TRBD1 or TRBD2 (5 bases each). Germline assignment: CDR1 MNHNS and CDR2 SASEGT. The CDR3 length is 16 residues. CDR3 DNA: TGTGCCAGCAGTGAAGCGGGGGTATCGGACACTGGGGAGCTGTTTTTT. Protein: CASSEAGVSDTGELFF.

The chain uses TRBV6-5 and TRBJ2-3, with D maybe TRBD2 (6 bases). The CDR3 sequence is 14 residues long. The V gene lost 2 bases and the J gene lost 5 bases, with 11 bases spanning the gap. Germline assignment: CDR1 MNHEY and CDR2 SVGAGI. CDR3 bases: TGTGCCAGCAGTTACGGGACTTCAGAAGATACGCAGTATTTT. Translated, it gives CASSYGTSEDTQYF.

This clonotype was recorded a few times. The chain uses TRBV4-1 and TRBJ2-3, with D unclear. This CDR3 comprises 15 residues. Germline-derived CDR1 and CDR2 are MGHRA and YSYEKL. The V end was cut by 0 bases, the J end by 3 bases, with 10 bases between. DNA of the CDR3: TGCGCCAGCAGCCAAGATCAGGTGGGAACAGATACGCAGTATTTT. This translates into CASSQDQVGTDTQYF.

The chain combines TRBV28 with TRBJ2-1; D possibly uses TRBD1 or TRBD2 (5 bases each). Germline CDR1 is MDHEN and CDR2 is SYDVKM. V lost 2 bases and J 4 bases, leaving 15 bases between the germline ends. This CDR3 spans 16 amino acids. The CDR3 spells CASSLKSGSSYNEQFF. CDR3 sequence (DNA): TGTGCCAGCAGTTTAAAATCAGGGAGCTCTTACAATGAGCAGTTCTTC.

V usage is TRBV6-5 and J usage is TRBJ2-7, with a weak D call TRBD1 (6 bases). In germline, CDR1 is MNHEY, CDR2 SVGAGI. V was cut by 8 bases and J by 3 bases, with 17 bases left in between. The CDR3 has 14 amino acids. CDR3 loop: CASRQGTAYYEQYF. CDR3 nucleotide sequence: TGTGCCAGCCGGCAGGGGACGGCTTACTACGAGCAGTACTTC.

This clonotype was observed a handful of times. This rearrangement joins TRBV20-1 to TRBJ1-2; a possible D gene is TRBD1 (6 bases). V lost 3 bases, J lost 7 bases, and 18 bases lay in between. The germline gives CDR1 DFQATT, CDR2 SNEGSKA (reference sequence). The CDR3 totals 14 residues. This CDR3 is CSARAGGADSGYTF. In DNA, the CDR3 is TGCAGTGCTAGGGCTGGGGGGGCTGATTCTGGCTACACCTTC.

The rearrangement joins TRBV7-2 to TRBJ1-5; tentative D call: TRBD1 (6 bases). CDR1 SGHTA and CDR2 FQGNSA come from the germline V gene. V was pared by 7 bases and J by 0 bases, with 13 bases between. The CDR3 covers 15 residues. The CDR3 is CASTPWGASNQPQHF. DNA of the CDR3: TGTGCCAGCACCCCATGGGGGGCTAGCAATCAGCCCCAGCATTTT.

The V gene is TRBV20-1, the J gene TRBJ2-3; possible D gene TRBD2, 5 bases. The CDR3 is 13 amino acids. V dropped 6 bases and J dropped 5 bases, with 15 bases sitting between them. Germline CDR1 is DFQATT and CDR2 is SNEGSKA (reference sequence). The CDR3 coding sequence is TGCAGTGCGAGCGGCCCGCCGGGAGATACGCAGTATTTT. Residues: CSASGPPGDTQYF.

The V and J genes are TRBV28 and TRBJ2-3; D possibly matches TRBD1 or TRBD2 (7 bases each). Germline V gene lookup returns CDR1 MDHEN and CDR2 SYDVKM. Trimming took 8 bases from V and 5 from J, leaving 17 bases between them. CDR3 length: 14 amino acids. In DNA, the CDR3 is TGTGCCAGCCTACCCCCAGGGGGGGTAGATACGCAGTATTTT. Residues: CASLPPGGVDTQYF.

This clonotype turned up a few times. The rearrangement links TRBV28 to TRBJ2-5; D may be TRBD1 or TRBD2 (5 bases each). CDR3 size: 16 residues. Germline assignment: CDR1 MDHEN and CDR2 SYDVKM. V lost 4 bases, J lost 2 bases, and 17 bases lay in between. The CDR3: CASSSNLRDPQETQYF. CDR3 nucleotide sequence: TGTGCCAGCAGTTCAAACCTAAGGGACCCACAAGAGACCCAGTACTTC.

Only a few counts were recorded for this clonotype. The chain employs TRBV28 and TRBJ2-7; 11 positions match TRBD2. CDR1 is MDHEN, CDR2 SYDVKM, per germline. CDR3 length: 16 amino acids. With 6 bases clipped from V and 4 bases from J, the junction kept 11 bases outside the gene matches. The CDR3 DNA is TGTGCCAGCAGGCTTGGGGTAGCTAGCGGGAGGTACGAGCAGTACTTC. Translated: CASRLGVASGRYEQYF.

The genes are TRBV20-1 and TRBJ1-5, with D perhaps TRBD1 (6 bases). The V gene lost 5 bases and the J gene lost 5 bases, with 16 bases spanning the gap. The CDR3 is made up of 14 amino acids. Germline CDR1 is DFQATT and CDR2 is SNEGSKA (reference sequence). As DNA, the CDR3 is TGCAGTGCTCGTACAGGGATTAAGGATCAGCCCCAGCATTTT. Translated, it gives CSARTGIKDQPQHF.

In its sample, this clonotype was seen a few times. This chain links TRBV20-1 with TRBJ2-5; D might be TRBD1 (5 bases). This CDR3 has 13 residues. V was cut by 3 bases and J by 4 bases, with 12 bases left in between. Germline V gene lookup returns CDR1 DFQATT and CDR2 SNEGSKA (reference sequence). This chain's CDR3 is CSARAGYPETQYF. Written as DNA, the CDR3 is TGCAGTGCTAGGGCAGGGTACCCAGAGACCCAGTACTTC.

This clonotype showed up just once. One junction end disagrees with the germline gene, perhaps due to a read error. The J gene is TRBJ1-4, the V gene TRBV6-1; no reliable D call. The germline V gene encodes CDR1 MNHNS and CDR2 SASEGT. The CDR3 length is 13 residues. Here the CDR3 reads CVSSVSRNEKLFF. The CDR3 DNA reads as TGTGTCAGCAGTGTCTCACGGAATGAAAAACTGTTTTTT.

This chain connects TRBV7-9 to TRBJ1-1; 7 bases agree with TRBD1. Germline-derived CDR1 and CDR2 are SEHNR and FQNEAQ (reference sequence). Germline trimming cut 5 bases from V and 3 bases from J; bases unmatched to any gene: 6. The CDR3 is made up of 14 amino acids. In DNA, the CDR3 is TGTGCCAGCAGCCCAGACAGGGCGGACACTGAAGCTTTCTTT. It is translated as CASSPDRADTEAFF.

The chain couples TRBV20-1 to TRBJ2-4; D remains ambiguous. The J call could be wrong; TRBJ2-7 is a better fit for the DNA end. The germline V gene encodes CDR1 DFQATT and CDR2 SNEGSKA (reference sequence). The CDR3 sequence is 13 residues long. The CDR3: CSVSAFEPHEQYF. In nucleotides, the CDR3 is TGCAGTGTTTCAGCGTTCGAGCCCCACGAGCAGTACTTC.

The DNA of the CDR3 is TGTGCCAGCAGTGTCGGACAGGGGTCTCCCTATGGCTACACCTTC. Its translation is CASSVGQGSPYGYTF. This chain uses TRBV28 with TRBJ1-2; TRBD1 aligns across 9 bases. The CDR3 spans 15 residues. V dropped 5 bases and J dropped 4; count of bases not matched to a gene: 8. CDR1 is MDHEN and CDR2 is SYDVKM in the germline V gene.

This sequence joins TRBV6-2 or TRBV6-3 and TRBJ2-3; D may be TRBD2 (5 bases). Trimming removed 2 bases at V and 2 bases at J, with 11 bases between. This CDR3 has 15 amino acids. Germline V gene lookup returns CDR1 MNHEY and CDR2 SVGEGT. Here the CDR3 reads CASSYVGDHTDTQYF. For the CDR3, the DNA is TGTGCCAGCAGTTACGTCGGGGATCACACAGATACGCAGTATTTT.

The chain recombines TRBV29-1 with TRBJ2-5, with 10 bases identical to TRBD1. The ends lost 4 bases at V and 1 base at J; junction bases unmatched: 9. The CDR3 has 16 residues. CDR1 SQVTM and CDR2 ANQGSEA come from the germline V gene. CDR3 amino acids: CSVGLDRDRGQETQYF. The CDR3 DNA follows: TGCAGCGTTGGCCTAGACCGGGACAGGGGCCAAGAGACCCAGTACTTC.

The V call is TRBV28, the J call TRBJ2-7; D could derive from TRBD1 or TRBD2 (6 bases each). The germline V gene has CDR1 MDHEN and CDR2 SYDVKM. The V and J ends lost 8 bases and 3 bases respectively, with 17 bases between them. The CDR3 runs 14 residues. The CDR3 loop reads CASWRDTEGYEQYF. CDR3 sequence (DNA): TGTGCCAGCTGGCGGGACACCGAGGGCTACGAGCAGTACTTC.

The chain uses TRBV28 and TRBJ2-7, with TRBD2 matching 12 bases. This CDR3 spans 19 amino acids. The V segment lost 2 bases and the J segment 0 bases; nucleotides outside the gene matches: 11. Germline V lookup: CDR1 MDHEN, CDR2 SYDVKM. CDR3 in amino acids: CASSLDNGTSGSSSYEQYF. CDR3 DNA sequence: TGTGCCAGCAGTTTAGATAACGGGACTAGCGGGTCCAGCTCCTACGAGCAGTACTTC.

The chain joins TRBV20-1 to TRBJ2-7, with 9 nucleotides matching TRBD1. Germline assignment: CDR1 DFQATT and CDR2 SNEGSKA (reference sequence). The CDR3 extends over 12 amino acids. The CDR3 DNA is TGCAGCCCGGGACAGGGCCCATACGAGCAGTACTTC. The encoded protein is CSPGQGPYEQYF.

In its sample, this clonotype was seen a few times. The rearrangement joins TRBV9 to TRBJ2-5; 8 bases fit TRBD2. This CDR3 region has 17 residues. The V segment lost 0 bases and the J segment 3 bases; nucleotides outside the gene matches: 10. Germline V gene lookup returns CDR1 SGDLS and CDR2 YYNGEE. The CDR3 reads CASSVVGSGSREETQYF. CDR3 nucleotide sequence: TGTGCCAGCAGCGTAGTTGGAAGCGGGAGTCGGGAAGAGACCCAGTACTTC.

This chain's CDR3 is CSVYGTGVDTEAFF. The CDR3 nucleotides read TGCAGCGTCTACGGGACAGGGGTCGACACTGAAGCTTTCTTT. The genes are TRBV29-1 and TRBJ1-1; the match to TRBD1 covers 10 bases. CDR3 length: 14 amino acids. Germline loops: CDR1 SQVTM, CDR2 ANQGSEA. Trimming removed 6 bases from V and 3 bases from J; junction bases left unmatched: 7.

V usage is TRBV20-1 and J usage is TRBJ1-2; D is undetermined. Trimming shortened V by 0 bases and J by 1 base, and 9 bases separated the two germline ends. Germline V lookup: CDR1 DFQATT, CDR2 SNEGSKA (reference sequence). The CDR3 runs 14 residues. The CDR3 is CSARDSSFNYGYTF. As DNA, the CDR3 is TGCAGTGCTAGAGATTCCTCCTTTAACTATGGCTACACCTTC.

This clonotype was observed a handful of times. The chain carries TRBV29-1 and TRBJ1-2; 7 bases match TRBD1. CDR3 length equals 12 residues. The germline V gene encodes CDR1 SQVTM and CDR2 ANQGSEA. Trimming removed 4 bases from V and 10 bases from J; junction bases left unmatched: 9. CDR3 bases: TGCAGCGTTGGACAGGGCGCGTTGCCCTACACCTTC. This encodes CSVGQGALPYTF.

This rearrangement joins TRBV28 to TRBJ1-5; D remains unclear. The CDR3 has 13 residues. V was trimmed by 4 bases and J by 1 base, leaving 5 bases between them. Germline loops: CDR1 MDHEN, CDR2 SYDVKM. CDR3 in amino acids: CASSSESNQPQHF. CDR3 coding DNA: TGTGCCAGCAGTTCAGAAAGCAATCAGCCCCAGCATTTT.

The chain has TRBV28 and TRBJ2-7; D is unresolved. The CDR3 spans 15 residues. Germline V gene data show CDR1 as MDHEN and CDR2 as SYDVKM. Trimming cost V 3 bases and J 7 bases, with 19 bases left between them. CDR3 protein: CASSLPLVPSGEQYF. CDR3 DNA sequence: TGTGCCAGCAGTTTGCCCCTAGTGCCCTCTGGGGAGCAGTACTTC.

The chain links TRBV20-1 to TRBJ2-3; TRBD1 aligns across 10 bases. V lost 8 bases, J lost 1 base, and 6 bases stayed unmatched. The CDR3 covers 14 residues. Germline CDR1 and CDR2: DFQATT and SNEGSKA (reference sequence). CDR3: CSRAGTGGTDTQYF. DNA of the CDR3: TGCAGTAGAGCCGGGACAGGGGGCACAGATACGCAGTATTTT.